These 28 T cell receptor beta chains were sequenced from one sample in a study of blood T cells in healthy people across ages. Primed by a sample-barcoded 5' primer and a J-beta primer mix, a second PCR proceeded for roughly 7 to 11 cycles. Each CDR3 protein gets one entry after TCRdb re-called the 5' RACE reads with MiXCR. This table holds fewer than 650,000 distinct CDR3 sequences, about 25% found once. These data are also associated with another study on T cells of mothers and their children.

The sample was blood. All receptors come from a boy aged 2 to 9 in good health.

The chain recombines TRBV25-1 with TRBJ1-2; D uncertain. Per germline, CDR1 MGHDK and CDR2 SYGVNS. The length of the CDR3 is 18 residues. The V and J ends lost 3 bases and 0 bases respectively, with 20 bases between them. DNA for the CDR3: TGTGCCAGCAGTGAGGCGGACGGATCCCTAAACTCTAACTATGGCTACACCTTC. It codes for CASSEADGSLNSNYGYTF.

The V gene is TRBV29-1, the J gene TRBJ2-1, with 14 bases that match TRBD2. The V gene's germline CDR1 is SQVTM and CDR2 ANQGSEA. The CDR3 spans 16 residues. The ends lost 6 bases at V and 5 bases at J; junction bases unmatched: 9. The CDR3 spells CSVVGLAGAYNNEQFF. The CDR3 nucleotides read TGCAGCGTGGTGGGACTAGCGGGAGCCTACAACAATGAGCAGTTCTTC.

In its sample, this clonotype was seen a few times. The V call is TRBV29-1, the J call TRBJ1-2; D gene unclear. V gave up 6 bases and J gave up 8 bases, with 16 bases separating them. The CDR3 covers 12 residues. CDR1 is SQVTM, CDR2 ANQGSEA, per germline. CDR3 sequence reads: CSVENDTGGYTF. The CDR3 DNA reads as TGCAGCGTGGAAAACGACACGGGGGGCTACACCTTC.

This clonotype was picked up a small number of times. The gene calls are TRBV6-6 and TRBJ1-5; D is ambiguous. V lost 6 bases, J lost 8 bases, and 20 bases lay in between. Germline values: CDR1 MNHNY, CDR2 SVGAGI (reference sequence). The CDR3 loop spans 15 amino acids. In DNA, the CDR3 is TGTGCCAGCAGCCGTCAGCCCTCTGGGGTCAAGCCCCAGCATTTT. Its translation is CASSRQPSGVKPQHF.

V is TRBV3-1 and J is TRBJ2-5; no clear D. V lost 5 bases, J lost 1 base, and 5 bases lay in between. Germline V gives CDR1 LGHDT, CDR2 YNNKEL (reference sequence). The CDR3 runs to 12 residues. The CDR3 DNA reads TGTGCCAGCAGCAACCTCCAAGAGACCCAGTACTTC. Translation: CASSNLQETQYF.

Only a few counts were recorded for this clonotype. The chain recombines TRBV5-1 with TRBJ2-1, with D perhaps matching TRBD2 (5 bases). CDR3 length: 15 amino acids. Trimming stripped 4 bases from V and 2 bases from J, with 13 bases between. CDR1 is SGHRS and CDR2 is YFSETQ in the germline V gene. In DNA form, the CDR3 reads TGCGCCAGCAGCCTTAGCGAGGTGCCCTACAATGAGCAGTTCTTC. This codes for CASSLSEVPYNEQFF.

This clonotype has at least ten counts. The chain has TRBV5-6 and TRBJ2-7; TRBD1 agrees at 9 bases. Germline V gives CDR1 SGHDT, CDR2 YYEEEE. J lost 3 bases, V lost 4 bases, and 5 bases had no gene match. The CDR3 extends over 14 amino acids. In DNA form, the CDR3 reads TGTGCCAGCAGCGGGGACAGGGAGGTCTACGAGCAGTACTTC. Protein product: CASSGDREVYEQYF.

The chain joins TRBV12-3 or TRBV12-4 to TRBJ2-3; 9 bases match TRBD2. Unmatched junction bases numbered 3, after V lost 3 bases and J lost 5 bases. CDR3 size: 14 residues. The CDR3 nucleotides read TGTGCCAGCAGTTTGGGTAGCGGGGGAGATACGCAGTATTTT. As protein: CASSLGSGGDTQYF.

This clonotype has ten or more counts. The V call is TRBV29-1, the J call TRBJ1-4; D ambiguous. The V gene lost 3 bases and the J gene lost 7 bases, with 6 bases spanning the gap. Germline lookup yields CDR1 SQVTM and CDR2 ANQGSEA. The length of the CDR3 is 11 residues. The CDR3 nucleotides are TGCAGCGTTGATTCTGCTGAAAAACTGTTTTTT. It translates to CSVDSAEKLFF.

The chain links TRBV4-1 to TRBJ2-7; no firm D call. Trimming took 3 bases from V and 1 from J, leaving 19 bases between them. The CDR3 spans 17 residues. Germline CDR1 and CDR2: MGHRA and YSYEKL. The CDR3, as DNA: TGCGCCAGCAGCCACCCCCAAGGAAGTACCGAGTCCTACGAGCAGTACTTC. Protein sequence: CASSHPQGSTESYEQYF.

V usage is TRBV27 and J usage is TRBJ2-4; 8 bases match TRBD1. The germline V gene has CDR1 MNHEY and CDR2 SMNVEV (reference sequence). The CDR3 spans 15 residues. V gave up 0 bases and J gave up 8 bases; unmatched junction bases: 6. This CDR3 reads CASSLSSRGLDIQYF. In DNA, the CDR3 is TGTGCCAGCAGTTTATCGTCCAGGGGGCTTGACATTCAGTACTTC.

The sample holds a few counts of this clonotype. V is TRBV5-1 and J is TRBJ2-6; D perhaps matches TRBD1 (5 bases). CDR1 and CDR2 (germline): SGHRS, YFSETQ. The CDR3 spans 19 residues. The V and J ends lost 0 bases and 0 bases respectively, with 16 bases between them. CDR3 loop: CASSLALLGATSGANVLTF. CDR3 in DNA: TGCGCCAGCAGCTTGGCATTGTTAGGGGCCACCTCTGGGGCCAACGTCCTGACTTTC.

This clonotype was detected a few times. The genes are TRBV2 and TRBJ2-7; 9 bases match TRBD2. Germline lookup yields CDR1 SNHLY and CDR2 FYNNEI. Germline trimming cut 6 bases from V and 2 bases from J; bases unmatched to any gene: 11. This CDR3 is 16 amino acids long. CDR3 in DNA: TGTGCCAGCAGGTCTAAGCGGGGGGCCGGTCCCTACGAGCAGTACTTC. Its protein is CASRSKRGAGPYEQYF.

This clonotype appeared a few times. The chain couples TRBV6-1 to TRBJ2-3, with 12 bases aligning to TRBD2. With V trimmed by 6 bases and J by 0 bases, 7 bases remained unmatched. Per germline, CDR1 MNHNS and CDR2 SASEGT. The CDR3 runs 17 residues. The CDR3 sequence is CASRRLAGAASTDTQYF. DNA of the CDR3: TGTGCCAGCAGACGACTAGCGGGGGCTGCTAGCACAGATACGCAGTATTTT.

This clonotype has a handful of counts. V gene TRBV7-2 combines with J gene TRBJ2-1, with D hard to call. Germline V gene sequence: CDR1 SGHTA, CDR2 FQGNSA. CDR3 length: 15 residues. Trimming cost V 1 base and J 1 base, with 8 bases left between them. The CDR3 DNA follows: TGTGCCAGCAGCTTAGAAGTGGGGTCCTACAATGAGCAGTTCTTC. Amino acid sequence: CASSLEVGSYNEQFF.

The sample holds a few counts of this clonotype. The chain carries TRBV9 and TRBJ2-3; 8 nucleotides agree with TRBD2. This CDR3 has 15 amino acids. CDR1 SGDLS and CDR2 YYNGEE come from the germline V gene. V was pared by 0 bases and J by 1 base, with 1 base of the junction left unmatched. The CDR3 nucleotides are TGTGCCAGCAGCGTAGCGGGAGGGGGCACAGATACGCAGTATTTT. It translates to CASSVAGGGTDTQYF. Drawing the rest from reference TRBV9 and TRBJ2-3, the complete variable domain is DSGVTQTPKHLITATGQRVTLRCSPRSGDLSVYWYQQSLDQGLQFLIQYYNGEERAKGNILERFSAQQFPDLHSELNLSSLELGDSALYFCASSVAGGGTDTQYFGPGTRLTVL.

The chain links TRBV2 to TRBJ1-2, with D perhaps TRBD1 (5 bases). The germline V and J ends were trimmed by 7 bases and 8 bases, with 14 bases remaining between them. This CDR3 has 12 amino acids. Germline lookup yields CDR1 SNHLY and CDR2 FYNNEI. The CDR3 region has the DNA TGTGCCAGCAACCGGGACCTAGGGGGCTACACCTTC. Translating it yields CASNRDLGGYTF.

The chain carries TRBV5-6 and TRBJ2-1, with TRBD1 matching over 9 bases. CDR1 and CDR2 (germline): SGHDT, YYEEEE. The CDR3 covers 15 residues. Trimming took 1 base from V and 8 from J; bases not matched to a gene: 7. Here the CDR3 reads CASSLITGGEDEQFF. The CDR3, as DNA: TGTGCCAGCAGCTTGATCACAGGGGGCGAGGATGAGCAGTTCTTC.

The CDR3 reads CASTTPGDQPQHF. The DNA of the CDR3 is TGTGCCAGTACAACCCCGGGGGATCAGCCCCAGCATTTT. The chain has TRBV19 and TRBJ1-5; D possibly corresponds to TRBD1 (5 bases). The germline CDR1 and CDR2 sequences are LNHDA and SQIVND (reference sequence). The CDR3 runs 13 residues. Trimming shortened V by 7 bases and J by 5 bases, and 12 bases separated the two germline ends.

This clonotype came up a few times. CDR3 in amino acids: CAISESNLGAFF. The CDR3 nucleotides are TGTGCCATCAGTGAGTCGAACCTGGGAGCTTTCTTT. The chain is built from TRBV10-3 and TRBJ1-1; D unresolved. The ends were cut back, 0 bases at V and 10 bases at J, with 9 bases in the middle. CDR1 is ENHRY and CDR2 is SYGVKD in the germline V gene. The CDR3 is 12 amino acids.

The rearrangement uses TRBV20-1 and TRBJ2-6; the D gene could be TRBD1 or TRBD2 (6 bases each). Germline V gene lookup returns CDR1 DFQATT and CDR2 SNEGSKA (reference sequence). The CDR3 covers 15 residues. Deletions cut 3 bases from V and 4 bases from J, with 13 bases between. The CDR3 loop reads CSASLGGAGANVLTF. CDR3 coding DNA: TGCAGTGCTAGTTTGGGGGGCGCCGGGGCCAACGTCCTGACTTTC.

For the CDR3, the DNA is TGTGCCAGCAGTGGATGGGGTACAGGGGTGGCTTTCTTT. The encoded protein is CASSGWGTGVAFF. This chain links TRBV6-1 with TRBJ1-1, with 7 bases lining up with TRBD1. Losses at the gene ends were 4 bases for V and 11 bases for J; bases not matched to a gene: 10. The germline CDR1 and CDR2 sequences are MNHNS and SASEGT. The CDR3 runs to 13 residues.

This chain connects TRBV11-2 to TRBJ1-4; no clear D. Trimming stripped 2 bases from V and 2 bases from J, with 9 bases between. CDR3 length: 15 residues. Germline V gene data show CDR1 as SGHAT and CDR2 as FQNNGV. CDR3 protein: CASSLIGGTNEKLFF. In DNA form, the CDR3 reads TGTGCCAGCAGCTTAATCGGTGGTACTAATGAAAAACTGTTTTTT.

The chain carries TRBV6-5 and TRBJ1-1; D may be TRBD1 (5 bases). The V end was cut by 5 bases, the J end by 4 bases, with 14 bases between. Germline assignment: CDR1 MNHEY and CDR2 SVGAGI. The CDR3 runs to 14 residues. CDR3 protein: CASSPQGVSTEAFF. In DNA form, the CDR3 reads TGTGCCAGCAGTCCCCAAGGGGTGAGCACTGAAGCTTTCTTT.

The chain uses TRBV12-3 or TRBV12-4 and TRBJ1-3; 12 bases match TRBD1. With 0 bases clipped from V and 3 bases from J, the junction kept 9 bases outside the gene matches. The CDR3 has 19 residues. Here the CDR3 reads CASSLAPGQGASFGNTIYF. The CDR3 DNA reads as TGTGCCAGCAGTTTAGCGCCGGGACAGGGGGCTTCTTTTGGAAACACCATATATTTT.

In this sample, this clonotype turned up a few times. This rearrangement joins TRBV4-1 to TRBJ2-5; 11 nucleotides line up with TRBD2. The V segment lost 9 bases and the J segment 5 bases; nucleotides outside the gene matches: 5. CDR3 size: 13 residues. Germline values: CDR1 MGHRA, CDR2 YSYEKL. The DNA for the CDR3 is TGCGCCAGTGGGACTAGCGGCTTTGAGACCCAGTACTTC. Translation: CASGTSGFETQYF.

This clonotype turned up a few times. This chain joins TRBV6-5 and TRBJ2-1; TRBD2 is a possible D gene (6 bases). The CDR3 extends over 13 amino acids. The V end was cut by 8 bases, the J end by 6 bases, with 14 bases between. The germline V gene encodes CDR1 MNHEY and CDR2 SVGAGI. The CDR3 DNA follows: TGTGCCAGCGGGACTCTCCCGGTCAATGAGCAGTTCTTC. Its translation is CASGTLPVNEQFF.

In its sample, this clonotype was seen a few times. The chain links TRBV20-1 to TRBJ2-4, with 8 nucleotides matching TRBD1. The CDR3 spans 13 residues. The germline CDR1 and CDR2 sequences are DFQATT and SNEGSKA (reference sequence). Losses at the gene ends were 4 bases for V and 4 bases for J; bases not matched to a gene: 3. The CDR3 nucleotides are TGCAGTGCTATCGGACAGGGTAAAAACATTCAGTACTTC. This encodes CSAIGQGKNIQYF.